What follows describes a single T cell receptor (beta chain). The sample originates from a study of molecular identifiers for immune sequencing clone quantification. Study details: Across replicate runs, RNA obtained from about 21,000 or 97,000 naive CD8 cells was divided into five, with four undergoing sequencing.

TCRdb processed the PCR reads anew with MiXCR; each CDR3 protein has one entry. Here the sample spans under 85,000 distinct CDR3 sequences, less than 20% being singletons. This CDR3 comprises 15 residues. V lost 7 bases and J lost 2; bases outside the gene matches: 7. Germline-derived CDR1 and CDR2 are SGDLS and YYNGEE. This receptor was identified in a human donor in good health. Some libraries in this study had Jurkat cell RNA spiked in. The V and J genes are TRBV9 and TRBJ2-2; TRBD2 agrees at 8 bases. The source material was naive CD8+ T cells from blood, with Jurkat cell RNA spiked in. Stated subset: FACS-sorted CD8+CD4-CCR7+CD45RA+ naive T cells. The CDR3 DNA reads TGTGCCAGCCGGGGGGGGGGGAGTAACACCGGGGAGCTGTTTTTT. It encodes CASRGGGSNTGELFF.